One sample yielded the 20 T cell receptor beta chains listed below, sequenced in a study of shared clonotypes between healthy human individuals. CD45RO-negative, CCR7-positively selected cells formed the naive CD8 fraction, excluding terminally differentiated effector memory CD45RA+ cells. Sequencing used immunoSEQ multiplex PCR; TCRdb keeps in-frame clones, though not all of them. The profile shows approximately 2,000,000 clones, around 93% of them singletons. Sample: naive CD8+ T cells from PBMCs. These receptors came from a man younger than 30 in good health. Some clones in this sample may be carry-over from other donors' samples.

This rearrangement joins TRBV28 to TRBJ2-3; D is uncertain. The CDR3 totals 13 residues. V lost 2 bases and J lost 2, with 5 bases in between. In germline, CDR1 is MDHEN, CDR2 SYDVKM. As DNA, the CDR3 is TGTGCCAGCAGTTTAAGGTTCACAGATACGCAGTATTTT. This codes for CASSLRFTDTQYF.

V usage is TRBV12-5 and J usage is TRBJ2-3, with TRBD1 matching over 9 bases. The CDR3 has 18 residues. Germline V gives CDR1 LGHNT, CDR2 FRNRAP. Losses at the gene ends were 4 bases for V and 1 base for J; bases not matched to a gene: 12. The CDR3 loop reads CASGSQYRTGDGTDTQYF. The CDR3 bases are TGTGCTAGTGGTTCCCAATACCGGACAGGGGACGGCACAGATACGCAGTATTTT.

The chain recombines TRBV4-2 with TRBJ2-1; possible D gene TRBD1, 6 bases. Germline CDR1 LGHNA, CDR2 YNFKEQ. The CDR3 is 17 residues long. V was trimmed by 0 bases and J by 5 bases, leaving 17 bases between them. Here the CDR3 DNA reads TGTGCCAGCAGCCAAGATGATAGCAGGGGCGGAAACAATGAGCAGTTCTTC. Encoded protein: CASSQDDSRGGNNEQFF.

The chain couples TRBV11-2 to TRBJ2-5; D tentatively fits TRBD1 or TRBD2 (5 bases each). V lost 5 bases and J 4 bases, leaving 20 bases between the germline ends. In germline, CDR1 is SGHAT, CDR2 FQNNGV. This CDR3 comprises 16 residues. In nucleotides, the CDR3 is TGTGCCAGCAGCCAACCCTTGGACACCGCGGGAGAGACCCAGTACTTC. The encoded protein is CASSQPLDTAGETQYF.

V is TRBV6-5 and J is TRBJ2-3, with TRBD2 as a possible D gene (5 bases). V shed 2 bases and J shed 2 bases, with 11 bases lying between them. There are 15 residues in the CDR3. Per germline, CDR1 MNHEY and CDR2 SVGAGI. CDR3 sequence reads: CASSYREPPTDTQYF. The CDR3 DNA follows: TGTGCCAGCAGTTACAGGGAGCCCCCCACAGATACGCAGTATTTT.

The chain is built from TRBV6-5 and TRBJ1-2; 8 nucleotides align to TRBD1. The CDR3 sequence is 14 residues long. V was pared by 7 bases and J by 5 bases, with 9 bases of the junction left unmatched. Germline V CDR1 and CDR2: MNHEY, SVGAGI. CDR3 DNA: TGTGCCAGCACAAGCCGGACAGGGCGGTATGGCTACACCTTC. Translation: CASTSRTGRYGYTF.

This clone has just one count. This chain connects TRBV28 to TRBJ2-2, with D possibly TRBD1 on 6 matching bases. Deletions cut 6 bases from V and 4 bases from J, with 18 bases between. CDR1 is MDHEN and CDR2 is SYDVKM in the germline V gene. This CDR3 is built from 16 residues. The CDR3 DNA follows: TGTGCCAGCAGCCCACTATCAAGCAGGGGCACCGGGGAGCTGTTTTTT. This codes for CASSPLSSRGTGELFF.

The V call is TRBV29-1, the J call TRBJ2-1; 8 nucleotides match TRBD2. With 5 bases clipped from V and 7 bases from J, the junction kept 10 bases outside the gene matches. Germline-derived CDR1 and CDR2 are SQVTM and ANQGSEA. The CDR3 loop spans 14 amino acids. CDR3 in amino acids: CSVSVREGRNEQFF. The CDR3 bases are TGCAGCGTTTCGGTCCGGGAGGGCCGTAATGAGCAGTTCTTC.

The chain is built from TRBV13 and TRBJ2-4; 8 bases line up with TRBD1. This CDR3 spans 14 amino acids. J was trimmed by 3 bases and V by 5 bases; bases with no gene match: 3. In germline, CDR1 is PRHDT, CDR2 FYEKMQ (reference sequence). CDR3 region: CASSPGQVKNIQYF. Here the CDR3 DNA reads TGTGCCAGCAGCCCGGGACAGGTCAAAAACATTCAGTACTTC.

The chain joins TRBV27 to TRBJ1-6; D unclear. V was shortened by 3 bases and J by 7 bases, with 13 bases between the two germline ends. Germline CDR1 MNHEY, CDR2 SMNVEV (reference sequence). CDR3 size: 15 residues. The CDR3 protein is CASSFGLGSNSPLHF. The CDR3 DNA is TGTGCCAGCAGTTTCGGTTTGGGTAGCAATTCACCCCTCCACTTT.

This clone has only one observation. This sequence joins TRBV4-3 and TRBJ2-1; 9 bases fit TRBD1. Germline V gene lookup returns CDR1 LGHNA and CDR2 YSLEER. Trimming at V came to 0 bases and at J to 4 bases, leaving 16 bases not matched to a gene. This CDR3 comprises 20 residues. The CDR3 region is CASSQDARTGEWEHYNEQFF. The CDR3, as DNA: TGCGCCAGCAGCCAAGATGCTAGGACAGGGGAATGGGAACATTACAATGAGCAGTTCTTC.

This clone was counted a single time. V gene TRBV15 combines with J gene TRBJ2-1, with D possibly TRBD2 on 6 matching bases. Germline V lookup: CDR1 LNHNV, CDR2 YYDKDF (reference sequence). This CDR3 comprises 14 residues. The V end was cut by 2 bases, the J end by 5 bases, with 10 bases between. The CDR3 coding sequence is TGTGCCACCAGCAGAAGGAGGGCCGACAATGAGCAGTTCTTC. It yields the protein CATSRRRADNEQFF.

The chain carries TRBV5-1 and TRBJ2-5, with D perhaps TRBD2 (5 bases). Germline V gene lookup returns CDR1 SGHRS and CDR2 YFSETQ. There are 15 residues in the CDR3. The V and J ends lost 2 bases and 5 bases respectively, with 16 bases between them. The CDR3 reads CASSFVGEFRETQYF. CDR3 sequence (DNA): TGCGCCAGCAGCTTCGTCGGGGAGTTCCGGGAGACCCAGTACTTC.

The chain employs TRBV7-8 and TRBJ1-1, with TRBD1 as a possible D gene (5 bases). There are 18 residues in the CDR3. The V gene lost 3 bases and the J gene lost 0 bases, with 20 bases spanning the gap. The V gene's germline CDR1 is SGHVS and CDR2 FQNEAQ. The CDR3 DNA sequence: TGTGCCAGCAGCTTGCGCGGTGGGGGTACCCCTTTGAACACTGAAGCTTTCTTT. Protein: CASSLRGGGTPLNTEAFF.

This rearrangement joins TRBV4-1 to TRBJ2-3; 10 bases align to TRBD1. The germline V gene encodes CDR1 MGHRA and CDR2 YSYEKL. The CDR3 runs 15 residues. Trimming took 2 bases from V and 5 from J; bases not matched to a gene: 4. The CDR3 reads CASSQRQGAVDTQYF. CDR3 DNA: TGCGCCAGCAGCCAAAGACAGGGGGCAGTAGATACGCAGTATTTT.

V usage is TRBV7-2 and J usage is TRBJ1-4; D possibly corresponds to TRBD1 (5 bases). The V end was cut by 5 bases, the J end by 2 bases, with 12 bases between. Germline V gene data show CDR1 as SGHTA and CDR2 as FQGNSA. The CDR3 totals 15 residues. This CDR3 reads CASSHRDGTNEKLFF. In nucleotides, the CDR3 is TGTGCCAGCAGCCACCGGGACGGCACTAATGAAAAACTGTTTTTT. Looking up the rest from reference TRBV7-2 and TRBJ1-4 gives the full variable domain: GAGVSQSPSNKVTEKGKDVELRCDPISGHTALYWYRQSLGQGLEFLIYFQGNSAPDKSGLPSDRFSAERTGGSVSTLTIQRTQQEDSAVYLCASSHRDGTNEKLFFGSGTQLSVL.

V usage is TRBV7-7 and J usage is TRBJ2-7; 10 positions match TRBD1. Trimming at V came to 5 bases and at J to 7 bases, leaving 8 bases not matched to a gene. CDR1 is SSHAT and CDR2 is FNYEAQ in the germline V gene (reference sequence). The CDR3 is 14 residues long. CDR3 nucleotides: TGTGCCAGCAGCCCACAGACAGGGGGCAGGGAGCAGTACTTC. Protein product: CASSPQTGGREQYF.

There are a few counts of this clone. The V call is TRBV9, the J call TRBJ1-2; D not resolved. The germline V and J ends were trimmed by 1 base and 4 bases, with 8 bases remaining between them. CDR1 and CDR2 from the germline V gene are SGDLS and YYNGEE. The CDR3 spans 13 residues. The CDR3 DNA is TGTGCCAGCAGCGTAAGCCCTTCCTATGGCTACACCTTC. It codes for CASSVSPSYGYTF.

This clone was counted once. Here the CDR3 DNA reads TGTGCCAGCTGCACTGGGGGCATTGTCGGGGAGCTGTTTTTT. Amino acid sequence: CASCTGGIVGELFF. The rearrangement links TRBV6-5 to TRBJ2-2, with D possibly being TRBD1 (6 bases). This CDR3 has 14 amino acids. V was cut by 8 bases and J by 7 bases, with 17 bases left in between. Germline loops: CDR1 MNHEY, CDR2 SVGAGI.

CDR3 protein: CASSFPGRYNQPQHF. CDR3 bases: TGTGCCAGCAGCTTCCCGGGTAGGTACAATCAGCCCCAGCATTTT. The chain employs TRBV7-9 and TRBJ1-5; D is unclear. V lost 3 bases and J 3 bases, leaving 12 bases between the germline ends. The CDR3 extends over 15 amino acids. Germline V lookup: CDR1 SEHNR, CDR2 FQNEAQ (reference sequence).